This entry features one TCR beta chain sequence. A single record per CDR3 protein comes from TCRdb applying MiXCR to the RT-PCR reads. Here the sample spans some 150,000 distinct CDR3 sequences, about two fifths being singletons. The CDR3 loop spans 17 amino acids. Germline V CDR1 and CDR2: MNHNY, SVGAGI (reference sequence). With 2 bases clipped from V and 0 bases from J, the junction kept 9 bases outside the gene matches. This entry belongs to a study of patients and donors after allogeneic stem cell transplantation. The rearrangement uses TRBV6-6 and TRBJ1-1; TRBD1 agrees at 7 bases. The sample comprised blood, either unsorted or a sorted T cell fraction (not recorded which). This TCR was sampled from a human donor who was either an allogeneic HSCT recipient or a stem cell or donor lymphocyte infusion donor (not recorded which). It is not recorded whose cells these are; they may come from a transplant donor. CDR3: CASSYQLSGQVNTEAFF. The CDR3 bases are TGTGCCAGCAGTTACCAACTCTCTGGACAGGTGAACACTGAAGCTTTCTTT.